Below are 23 T cell receptor beta chains sequenced from a single sample in a study of T cells in tuberculosis. The time point here: new active TB diagnosis, blood taken before or within 7 days of starting treatment. Using immunoSEQ multiplex PCR, the repertoire was profiled, and TCRdb retains in-frame clones only, with some absent. The data contain around 33,000 clones, roughly 93% of them singletons. Sequencing was performed on PBMCs, taken at tuberculosis diagnosis. Source of these receptors: an adult with tuberculosis.

This clone appeared once. J is TRBJ2-2 and V is TRBV27; weak D call: TRBD2 (6 bases). Trimming shortened V by 5 bases and J by 7 bases, and 11 bases separated the two germline ends. The CDR3 has 13 residues. CDR1 is MNHEY and CDR2 is SMNVEV in the germline V gene (reference sequence). CDR3 bases: TGTGCCAGCAGTCCCTGGGACTTCGGGGAGCTGTTTTTT. It translates to CASSPWDFGELFF.

The chain is built from TRBV6-1 and TRBJ1-2; no definite D call. The CDR3 spans 12 residues. Germline V gene sequence: CDR1 MNHNS, CDR2 SASEGT. The V end lost 4 bases, the J end lost 4 bases, and 7 bases lay between the germline ends. The chain's CDR3 is CASSVNFYGYTF. As DNA, the CDR3 is TGTGCCAGCAGTGTGAACTTCTATGGCTACACCTTC.

The chain carries TRBV27 and TRBJ2-7; D gene ambiguous. V shed 4 bases and J shed 1 base, with 8 bases lying between them. The CDR3 sequence is 13 residues long. The germline V gene has CDR1 MNHEY and CDR2 SMNVEV (reference sequence). The CDR3 protein is CASSYGLSYEQYF. The CDR3 nucleotides are TGTGCCAGCAGTTATGGCCTTTCCTACGAGCAGTACTTC.

The chain carries TRBV29-1 and TRBJ2-7; D is possibly TRBD2 (5 bases). CDR1 is SQVTM, CDR2 ANQGSEA, per germline. This CDR3 is 12 amino acids long. V was pared by 6 bases and J by 9 bases, with 18 bases between. The CDR3 DNA reads TGCAGCGTGGTGACAACTGCCGGAGGGCAGTACTTC. This translates into CSVVTTAGGQYF.

This chain joins TRBV6-1 and TRBJ1-2; the match to TRBD1 covers 7 bases. The CDR3 covers 13 residues. J gave up 12 bases and V 2 bases, and 9 bases lay outside the gene matches. Germline CDR1 and CDR2: MNHNS and SASEGT. The CDR3 is CASSETETGKDTF. DNA for the CDR3: TGTGCCAGCAGTGAAACCGAGACAGGGAAGGACACCTTC.

The V call is TRBV2, the J call TRBJ2-7; D is possibly TRBD1 (6 bases). V gave up 2 bases and J gave up 6 bases, with 17 bases separating them. Germline V gene sequence: CDR1 SNHLY, CDR2 FYNNEI. The CDR3 extends over 15 amino acids. This CDR3 is CASSEQVGAAGEQYF. The CDR3 coding sequence is TGTGCCAGCAGTGAACAGGTGGGGGCCGCGGGCGAGCAGTACTTC.

This sequence joins TRBV6-6 and TRBJ1-1; no clear D gene. CDR1 MNHNY and CDR2 SVGAGI come from the germline V gene (reference sequence). V lost 6 bases, J lost 1 base, and 12 bases lay in between. This CDR3 spans 14 amino acids. The CDR3 nucleotides are TGTGCCAGCAGGGAACTCGGGAGGAACACTGAAGCTTTCTTT. It translates to CASRELGRNTEAFF.

The chain has TRBV5-6 and TRBJ2-7, with 7 bases that match TRBD2. This CDR3 region has 14 residues. Germline loops: CDR1 SGHDT, CDR2 YYEEEE. The junction had 9 bases not matched to a gene; V was cut back by 7 bases and J by 2 bases. In nucleotides, the CDR3 is TGTGCCAGCGGGATCAGCGGGAACCCCTACGAGCAGTACTTC. It specifies CASGISGNPYEQYF.

The rearrangement uses TRBV4-1 and TRBJ1-6, with 9 bases fitting TRBD1. This CDR3 region has 14 residues. CDR1 MGHRA and CDR2 YSYEKL come from the germline V gene. After removal of 4 bases from V and 7 bases from J, the junction contained 2 bases not matched to a gene. Here the CDR3 reads CASSLGQGNSPLHF. The CDR3 coding sequence is TGCGCCAGCAGCCTAGGACAGGGGAATTCACCCCTCCACTTT.

The V gene is TRBV19, the J gene TRBJ1-5, with 9 bases aligning to TRBD1. This CDR3 has 21 residues. Germline-derived CDR1 and CDR2 are LNHDA and SQIVND (reference sequence). Trimming took 2 bases from V and 2 from J; bases not matched to a gene: 19. This CDR3 is CASSIFSQLTGGDLGNQPQHF. The CDR3 DNA reads TGTGCCAGTAGTATATTTAGTCAGCTAACAGGGGGCGATTTAGGCAATCAGCCCCAGCATTTT.

This clone has only a few counts. This sequence joins TRBV5-1 and TRBJ1-1, with TRBD1 matching 7 bases. The CDR3 covers 14 residues. Germline V gene lookup returns CDR1 SGHRS and CDR2 YFSETQ. With 2 bases clipped from V and 5 bases from J, the junction kept 6 bases outside the gene matches. The CDR3 DNA reads TGCGCCAGCAGCTTAACAGGGGAGGAGACTGAAGCTTTCTTT. It encodes CASSLTGEETEAFF.

The chain joins TRBV5-1 to TRBJ1-2; 7 bases line up with TRBD1. Germline CDR1 SGHRS, CDR2 YFSETQ. This CDR3 region has 15 residues. V lost 4 bases to trimming and J lost 3 bases; unmatched junction nucleotides: 9. The CDR3 DNA is TGCGCCAGCAGCCCAGGACAGGCAAACTACTATGGCTACACCTTC. This translates into CASSPGQANYYGYTF.

CDR3 nucleotides: TGTGCCAGCAGCCAGGTGGGGCCCCTCCGGGGGGCCGATACTGAAGCTTTCTTT. Its translation: CASSQVGPLRGADTEAFF. V is TRBV16 and J is TRBJ1-1, with D tentatively TRBD1 (6 bases). Germline V CDR1 and CDR2: KGHSY, FQNENV. V was pared by 3 bases and J by 5 bases, with 25 bases between. The length of the CDR3 is 18 residues.

J is TRBJ1-2 and V is TRBV18; possible D gene TRBD1, 5 bases. Germline assignment: CDR1 KGHSH and CDR2 LQKENI. V lost 5 bases and J lost 4, with 11 bases in between. This CDR3 is 13 amino acids long. The CDR3 reads CASSDDRFYGYTF. The CDR3 nucleotides read TGTGCCAGCTCAGATGACAGATTCTATGGCTACACCTTC. Using reference TRBV18 and TRBJ1-2 for the parts outside the CDR3, the full variable domain is NAGVMQNPRHLVRRRGQEARLRCSPMKGHSHVYWYRQLPEEGLKFMVYLQKENIIDESGMPKERFSAEFPKEGPSILRIQQVVRGDSAAYFCASSDDRFYGYTFGSGTRLTVV.

The V and J genes are TRBV9 and TRBJ1-1; tentatively, D is TRBD1 (5 bases). Germline lookup yields CDR1 SGDLS and CDR2 YYNGEE. The CDR3 has 14 residues. V was shortened by 0 bases and J by 5 bases, with 11 bases between the two germline ends. CDR3 sequence (DNA): TGTGCCAGCAGCGTAGGAGACAGCGCGACTGAAGCTTTCTTT. It encodes CASSVGDSATEAFF.

The J gene is TRBJ1-6, the V gene TRBV6-6; D may be TRBD1 (6 bases). This CDR3 comprises 13 residues. Germline V lookup: CDR1 MNHNY, CDR2 SVGAGI (reference sequence). V dropped 4 bases and J dropped 10 bases, with 11 bases sitting between them. The CDR3 bases are TGTGCCAGCAGTTCAGGGGAGGGCTCACCCCTCCACTTT. Its protein product is CASSSGEGSPLHF.

The gene calls are TRBV30 and TRBJ1-2; 8 bases map to TRBD1. CDR1 and CDR2 from the germline V gene are GTSNPN and SVGIG (reference sequence). V shed 5 bases and J 4 bases; nucleotides not matched to a gene: 3. The CDR3 contains 12 residues. The CDR3 bases are TGTGCCTGGCGCCAGGGGGCCTATGGCTACACCTTC. Translating it yields CAWRQGAYGYTF.

J is TRBJ2-3 and V is TRBV27, with 11 bases fitting TRBD2. Germline lookup yields CDR1 MNHEY and CDR2 SMNVEV (reference sequence). CDR3 length equals 17 residues. The V gene end was trimmed by 0 bases and the J gene end by 2 bases; junction bases not matched to a gene: 4. In DNA form, the CDR3 reads TGTGCCAGCAGTTTATCGGGACTAGCGGCAATCACAGATACGCAGTATTTT. Its translation is CASSLSGLAAITDTQYF.

The chain recombines TRBV7-6 with TRBJ2-3, with 8 nucleotides matching TRBD1. Germline CDR1 reads SGHVS; CDR2 reads FNYEAQ. With V trimmed by 4 bases and J by 5 bases, 5 bases remained unmatched. The CDR3 totals 14 residues. The CDR3 is CASSWDRQRDTQYF. The CDR3 DNA follows: TGTGCCAGCAGCTGGGACAGGCAGAGAGATACGCAGTATTTT.

The genes are TRBV28 and TRBJ2-3; D unresolved. Per the germline V gene, CDR1 is MDHEN and CDR2 is SYDVKM. The CDR3 runs to 11 residues. Between the trimmed V and J ends, which lost 5 bases and 11 bases, there was a span of 11 bases. CDR3 residues: CASSLDRLQYF. CDR3 bases: TGTGCCAGCAGTCTCGACCGACTGCAGTATTTT.

The chain links TRBV9 to TRBJ1-2; D is perhaps TRBD1 (5 bases). The germline CDR1 and CDR2 sequences are SGDLS and YYNGEE. The CDR3 runs 15 residues. V was trimmed by 3 bases and J by 8 bases, leaving 20 bases between them. This CDR3 reads CASSENTGGLAGYTF. The CDR3 region has the DNA TGTGCCAGCAGCGAGAACACCGGGGGTCTAGCAGGCTACACCTTC.

The V call is TRBV11-2, the J call TRBJ1-2, with TRBD1 as a possible D gene (6 bases). Germline CDR1 reads SGHAT; CDR2 reads FQNNGV. This CDR3 is 15 amino acids long. Deletions cut 2 bases from V and 13 bases from J, with 23 bases between. CDR3 sequence reads: CASSLFNPGTRYSTF. For the CDR3, the DNA is TGTGCCAGCAGCTTATTTAACCCCGGGACACGTTACTCCACCTTC.

This CDR3 reads CASSRPGTALAFF. The CDR3 nucleotides read TGTGCCAGCAGTCGTCCCGGGACAGCCCTAGCTTTCTTT. The chain recombines TRBV28 with TRBJ1-1, with 7 bases that match TRBD1. The CDR3 totals 13 residues. The germline V gene has CDR1 MDHEN and CDR2 SYDVKM. J lost 10 bases, V lost 5 bases, and 10 bases had no gene match.